This record concerns one T cell receptor (beta chain) sequence. Its matching antigen is unknown. The data were produced by immunoSEQ multiplex PCR, yet TCRdb's version contains in-frame clones alone and is incomplete. Among about 130,000 clones listed, about 87% were seen once. Deletions cut 4 bases from V and 9 bases from J, with 19 bases between. The CDR3 sequence is 15 residues long. Germline V gene sequence: CDR1 LGHNA, CDR2 YSLEER. This sample is drawn from a study of T cell responses to AZD1222 COVID-19 vaccine. Study findings and constraints: Just a handful of AZD1222 recipients tested seropositive at baseline.

This specimen consisted of peripheral blood, obtained on day 0 of AZD1222 vaccination. This sequence was found in an adult in good health. The chain links TRBV4-3 to TRBJ2-1; D may be TRBD1 (5 bases). CDR3 in DNA: TGCGCCAGCAGCCTGACAGCCCCTCCCTCGGTTGAGCAGTTCTTC. Protein sequence: CASSLTAPPSVEQFF.